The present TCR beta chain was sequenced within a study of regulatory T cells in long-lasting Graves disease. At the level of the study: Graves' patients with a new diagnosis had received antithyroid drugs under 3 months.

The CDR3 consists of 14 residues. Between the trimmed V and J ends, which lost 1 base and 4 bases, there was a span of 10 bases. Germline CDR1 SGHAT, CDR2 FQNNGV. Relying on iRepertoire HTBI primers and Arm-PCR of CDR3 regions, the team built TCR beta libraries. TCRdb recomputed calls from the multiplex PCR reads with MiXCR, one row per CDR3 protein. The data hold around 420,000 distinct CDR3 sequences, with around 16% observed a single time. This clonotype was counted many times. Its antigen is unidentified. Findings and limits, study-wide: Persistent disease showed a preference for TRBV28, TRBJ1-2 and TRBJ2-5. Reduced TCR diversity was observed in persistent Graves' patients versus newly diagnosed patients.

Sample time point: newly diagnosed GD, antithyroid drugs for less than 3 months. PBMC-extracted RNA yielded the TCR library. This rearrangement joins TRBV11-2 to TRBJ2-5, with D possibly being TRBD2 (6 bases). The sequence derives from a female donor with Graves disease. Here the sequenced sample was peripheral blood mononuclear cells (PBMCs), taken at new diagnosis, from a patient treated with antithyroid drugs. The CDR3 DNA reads TGTGCCAGCAGCTTAGCCCCGGGAGCAGAGACCCAGTACTTC. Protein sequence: CASSLAPGAETQYF.